This T cell receptor (beta chain) was documented in a study of T cell responses to AZD1222 COVID-19 vaccine. Study findings and constraints: Spike-specific TCR breadth and depth grew following two AZD1222 doses.

TCRdb's table, derived via immunoSEQ multiplex PCR, lists solely in-frame clones and lacks some. The sample holds 100,000 to 110,000 clones, around nine tenths seen once. This clone was recorded only once. Its target is not known. CDR3 length: 13 residues. V was shortened by 8 bases and J by 8 bases, with 16 bases between the two germline ends. CDR1 is SNHLY and CDR2 is FYNNEI in the germline V gene. The TCR was taken from an adult in good health. The source was peripheral blood, collected on day 0 of AZD1222 vaccination. V is TRBV2 and J is TRBJ2-1; D might be TRBD1 or TRBD2, each matching 5 bases. The CDR3 region has the DNA TGTGCCAGCGGGACCAAAAGTAGGGATGAGCAGTTCTTC. Amino acid sequence: CASGTKSRDEQFF.